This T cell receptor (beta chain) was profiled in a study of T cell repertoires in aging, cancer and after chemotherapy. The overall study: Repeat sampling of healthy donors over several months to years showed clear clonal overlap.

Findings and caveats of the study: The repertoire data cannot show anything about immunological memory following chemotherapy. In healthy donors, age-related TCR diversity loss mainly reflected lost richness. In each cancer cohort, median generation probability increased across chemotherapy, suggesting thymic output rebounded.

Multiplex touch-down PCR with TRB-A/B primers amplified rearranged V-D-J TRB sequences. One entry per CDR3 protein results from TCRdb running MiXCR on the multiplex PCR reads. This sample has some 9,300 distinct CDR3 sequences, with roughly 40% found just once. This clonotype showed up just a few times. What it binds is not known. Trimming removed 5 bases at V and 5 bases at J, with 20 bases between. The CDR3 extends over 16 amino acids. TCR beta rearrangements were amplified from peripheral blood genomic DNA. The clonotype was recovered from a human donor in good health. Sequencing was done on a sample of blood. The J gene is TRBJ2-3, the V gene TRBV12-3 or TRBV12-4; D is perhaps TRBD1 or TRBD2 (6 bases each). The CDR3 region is CASSPNVGGKGDTQYF. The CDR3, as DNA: TGTGCCAGCAGTCCTAACGTAGGGGGGAAGGGAGATACGCAGTATTTT.